What follows is one T cell receptor (beta chain) and its context. The data are from a study of blood T cell repertoires in COVID-19. Study background: Donors in the United States, Italy and Spain gave samples during acute or convalescent COVID-19. From T cells, B-cell-depleted T cells, or PBMCs came the material, which was cDNA or gDNA.

As handled by the study authors: Estimation of nucleated cell counts relied on the amplification of reference gene primers. Method: immunoSEQ multiplex PCR; TCRdb's copy keeps in-frame clones and lacks some. From that table come the V and J calls and clone size; the DNA was used to work out D and trimming. This sample yields roughly 34,000 clones, of which more than 70% are seen a single time; about 15% belongs to the top ten. Deletions cut 6 bases from V and 8 bases from J, with 12 bases between. This CDR3 has 13 amino acids. From germline, CDR1 is KGHDR and CDR2 SFDVKD. The sample consisted of peripheral blood. The chain couples TRBV24-1 to TRBJ1-4, with D unclear. This clonotype was obtained from a man aged 80 or over with active or convalescent COVID-19. CDR3 bases: TGTGCCACCAGTCTAAGAACAGACGAAAAACTGTTTTTT. Translating it yields CATSLRTDEKLFF.